This T cell receptor beta chain was profiled in a study of T cell repertoires in cytomegalovirus infection. Study context: Matching HLA type and CMV infection were both indicated by public TCR beta signatures.

TCRdb re-analysed the reads in MiXCR, keeping a single row per CDR3 protein. The data hold 150,000 to 200,000 distinct CDR3 sequences, with roughly a fifth observed a single time. A note on this clonotype: The antigen is not known. A junction end diverges from the germline sequence, so it may reflect a read error.

This CDR3 comprises 14 residues. Germline-derived CDR1 and CDR2 are LNHDA and SQIVND (reference sequence). Whole-study results and caveats: Ex vivo, HLA-C-restricted CMV-specific TCR beta clonotypes prevailed over the rest of the response. CMV carriers with the relevant HLA were identified by cumulative public TCR beta family frequency.

This chain uses TRBV19 with TRBJ1-3; D is undetermined. The source material was PBMCs. This receptor was obtained from a human donor in good health (CMV status not recorded). Some clones in this sample may be carry-over from other donors' samples. In DNA form, the CDR3 reads TGTGCCATTAGTAAGTCAAACTCTGGAAACACTATATATTTT. The encoded protein is CAISKSNSGNTIYF.